This T cell receptor (beta chain) was retrieved from a study of control samples from healthy donors and cancer patients. The germline CDR1 and CDR2 sequences are SGHNT and YYREEE (reference sequence). Deletions cut 1 base from V and 6 bases from J, with 10 bases between. This CDR3 region has 13 residues. TCRdb keeps only in-frame clones here, not all; method: immunoSEQ multiplex PCR. The sample carries about 120,000 clones, about 95% recorded once. The TCR was taken from a man aged 25-45 years in good health. Sample: blood. The chain links TRBV5-4 to TRBJ1-1; D gene uncertain. The CDR3, as DNA: TGTGCCAGCAGCTTGATGTTCAACGCTGAAGCTTTCTTT. Protein: CASSLMFNAEAFF.